Below, 24 T cell receptor beta chains from the same sample are listed, as sequenced in a study of tumor-infiltrating lymphocytes in primary liver carcinoma. The study extracted blood RNA from unsorted whole blood and also extracted germline DNA. A primer in the constant region served to generate TCR beta cDNA from approximately 460 ng of total RNA. It was through three nested multiplex PCR rounds of slightly modified ARM-PCR that TCR beta libraries arose. TRBV1-TRBV30 forward primers and a C-beta reverse primer were used in the first two PCR rounds, which each ran for around 11 cycles. TCRdb itself ran the multiplex PCR reads through MiXCR, one entry per CDR3 protein. This table has fewer than 350,000 distinct CDR3 sequences, more than 55% appearing once. Source material: peripheral blood. Receptors were obtained from a man aged 40-49 years with primary liver carcinoma and hepatitis B virus infection.

A note on this clonotype: One junction end does not reproduce the germline sequence, and a read error may be involved. The V and J genes are TRBV29-1 and TRBJ1-1, with D uncertain. The length of the CDR3 is 13 residues. CDR1 is SQVTM, CDR2 ANQGSEA, per germline. The CDR3: CSVHLGMNTEAFF. In nucleotides, the CDR3 is TGCAGCGTTCACCTGGGGATGAACACAGAAGCTTTCTTT.

A note on this clonotype: A read error may explain this, as a much larger clone is one base away. The chain carries TRBV12-3 or TRBV12-4 and TRBJ2-1; D possibly corresponds to TRBD2 (5 bases). The CDR3 covers 11 residues. CDR3 region: CARSFGMEQFF. CDR3 DNA: TGTGCCAGAAGTTTCGGGATGGAGCAGTTCTTC.

The rearrangement joins TRBV6-5 to TRBJ2-1; D possibly corresponds to TRBD2 (7 bases). With 8 bases removed from V and 7 bases from J, the gap between germline ends came to 21 bases. This CDR3 is built from 15 residues. In germline, CDR1 is MNHEY, CDR2 SVGAGI. CDR3 loop: CASGGGGGGRNEQFF. DNA for the CDR3: TGTGCCAGCGGGGGGGGCGGAGGGGGGAGAAATGAGCAGTTCTTC.

In this sample, this clonotype turned up many times. J is TRBJ1-5 and V is TRBV12-3 or TRBV12-4; D not resolved. This CDR3 region has 13 residues. With 7 bases removed from V and 5 bases from J, the gap between germline ends came to 12 bases. CDR3 protein: CASNSGDHQPQHF. The CDR3 nucleotides are TGTGCCAGCAACTCAGGAGACCATCAGCCCCAGCATTTT.

The rearrangement uses TRBV7-9 and TRBJ2-7, with D tentatively TRBD2 (6 bases). Trimming removed 4 bases at V and 6 bases at J, with 22 bases between. Germline V CDR1 and CDR2: SEHNR, FQNEAQ (reference sequence). This CDR3 spans 16 amino acids. Written as DNA, the CDR3 is TGTGCCAGCAGCTCACGCCCGGGACTCCCAGTCGGCGAGCAGTACTTC. This encodes CASSSRPGLPVGEQYF.

V usage is TRBV7-9 and J usage is TRBJ2-5, with 9 bases identical to TRBD1. Per the germline V gene, CDR1 is SEHNR and CDR2 is FQNEAQ (reference sequence). There are 13 residues in the CDR3. Trimming cost V 4 bases and J 6 bases; bases outside gene matches: 3. CDR3 amino acids: CASSWTGEQTQYF. For the CDR3, the DNA is TGTGCCAGCAGCTGGACAGGGGAACAGACCCAGTACTTC.

This clonotype was seen more than once but under ten times. This chain connects TRBV14 to TRBJ1-2; D may be TRBD1 (5 bases). CDR1 and CDR2 from the germline V gene are SGHDN and FVKESK. This CDR3 has 18 amino acids. Trimming removed 4 bases at V and 2 bases at J, with 23 bases between. The CDR3 nucleotides read TGTGCCAGCAGCCCAAGGCGGCAGCCGACAGTCCCAAACTATGGCTACACCTTC. Translation: CASSPRRQPTVPNYGYTF.

As regards this clonotype: A single base separates this from a much larger clone, so it may be a read error. The chain links TRBV12-3 or TRBV12-4 to TRBJ1-2; D gene uncertain. The CDR3 covers 10 residues. The CDR3 DNA follows: TGTGTCAGCATCCTGGGCGGCTACACCTTC. The encoded protein is CVSILGGYTF.

On this clonotype itself: Germline is not matched at one junction end, which may reflect a read error. V usage is TRBV4-1 and J usage is TRBJ2-7; TRBD2 matches at 8 bases. CDR1 MGHRA and CDR2 YSYEKL come from the germline V gene. The CDR3 spans 16 residues. The CDR3 DNA reads as TGCGCAAGCAGCCAAAAATTGGGACTAGACTCCTGCGAGCAGTACTTC. It yields the protein CASSQKLGLDSCEQYF.

This clonotype was detected ten times or more. This chain links TRBV12-5 with TRBJ2-3; D gene unclear. Trimming cost V 4 bases and J 0 bases, with 8 bases left between them. Germline-derived CDR1 and CDR2 are LGHNT and FRNRAP. CDR3 length equals 14 residues. The CDR3 reads CASGSSGSTDTQYF. DNA of the CDR3: TGTGCTAGTGGTTCTTCCGGAAGCACAGATACGCAGTATTTT.

This clonotype was counted many times. The V and J genes are TRBV6-5 and TRBJ2-2; D gene unclear. There are 14 residues in the CDR3. Germline V lookup: CDR1 MNHEY, CDR2 SVGAGI. The V end was cut by 0 bases, the J end by 6 bases, with 8 bases between. The CDR3 DNA is TGTGCCAGCAGTTACTCGATTCTAGCCGGGGAGCTGTTTTTT. Translation: CASSYSILAGELFF.

About this clonotype itself: One base away lies a much larger clone, so this may be a sequencing read error. The chain has TRBV6-1 and TRBJ2-6; D is perhaps TRBD1 (7 bases). Trimming took 4 bases from V and 3 from J, leaving 13 bases between them. CDR1 is MNHNS, CDR2 SASEGT, per germline. This CDR3 contains 16 residues. CDR3 protein: CASSAGGTDGANVLTF. The CDR3 DNA is TGTGCCAGCAGTGCTGGAGGGACAGATGGGGCCAACGTCCTGACTTTC.

The gene calls are TRBV30 and TRBJ1-2; a weak D match, TRBD1 (6 bases). This CDR3 is built from 15 residues. Trimming took off 7 bases at V and 3 bases at J, with 21 bases between the two ends. CDR1 is GTSNPN, CDR2 SVGIG, per germline (reference sequence). The CDR3 DNA is TGTGCCTTGATGGGCAAACAGGGTAACTACTATGGCTACACCTTC. Translated, it gives CALMGKQGNYYGYTF. The variable domain in full, with the rest retrieved from reference TRBV30 and TRBJ1-2, is SQTIHQWPATLVQPVGSPLSLECTVEGTSNPNLYWYRQAAGRGLQLLFYSVGIGQISSEVPQNLSASRPQDRQFILSSKKLLLSDSGFYLCALMGKQGNYYGYTFGSGTRLTVV.

Worth noting for this clonotype: A single base separates this from a much larger clone, so it may be a read error. As the CDR3 is not closed by the conserved phenylalanine or tryptophan, this likely results from a read error. The chain employs TRBV29-1 and TRBJ2-7; 11 nucleotides agree with TRBD2. J was trimmed by 4 bases and V by 2 bases; bases with no gene match: 7. This CDR3 is 15 amino acids long. Looked up from germline, CDR1 is SQVTM and CDR2 is ANQGSEA. CDR3 amino acids: CSVEILAGVGYEQYL. As DNA, the CDR3 is TGCAGCGTTGAAATACTAGCGGGAGTAGGTTACGAGCAGTACCTC.

Worth noting for this clonotype: As the CDR3 is not closed by the conserved phenylalanine or tryptophan, this likely results from a read error. The genes are TRBV4-1 and TRBJ1-2; D unclear. Germline V gives CDR1 MGHRA, CDR2 YSYEKL. The V end lost 0 bases, the J end lost 7 bases, and 9 bases lay between the germline ends. The CDR3 has 13 amino acids. CDR3 loop: CASSQESGFGYTL. In DNA form, the CDR3 reads TGCGCCAGCAGCCAAGAGTCGGGGTTTGGCTACACCTTA.

The V and J genes are TRBV7-3 and TRBJ2-2; D is unclear. There are 13 residues in the CDR3. The V and J ends lost 1 base and 6 bases respectively, with 6 bases between them. The germline CDR1 and CDR2 sequences are SGHTA and FQGTGA. The CDR3, as DNA: TGTGCCAGCAGCTTAAATAATCCCGGGGAGCTGTTTTTT. This gives the protein CASSLNNPGELFF.

This clonotype has a handful of counts. This chain links TRBV29-1 with TRBJ2-1; 10 bases are a match to TRBD1. J lost 6 bases, V lost 3 bases, and 5 bases had no gene match. Germline values: CDR1 SQVTM, CDR2 ANQGSEA. The CDR3 runs 14 residues. In DNA form, the CDR3 reads TGCAGCGTTGACGCCCGGGACAGGGGCAATGAGCAGTTCTTC. Its translation is CSVDARDRGNEQFF.

This clonotype appeared many times. V is TRBV5-4 and J is TRBJ1-2; 7 bases fit TRBD1. V lost 0 bases, J lost 8 bases, and 10 bases stayed unmatched. Germline V lookup: CDR1 SGHNT, CDR2 YYREEE (reference sequence). This CDR3 has 15 amino acids. CDR3: CASSLAGTGERGYTF. As DNA, the CDR3 is TGTGCCAGCAGCTTGGCGGGTACAGGGGAACGGGGCTACACCTTC.

Of note for this clonotype: One end of the junction varies from germline; a read error may be responsible. The rearrangement joins TRBV7-9 to TRBJ1-6, with 7 bases matching TRBD1. The CDR3 consists of 16 residues. In germline, CDR1 is SEHNR, CDR2 FQNEAQ (reference sequence). The CDR3 protein is CGSSLTGSSYNSPLHF. The CDR3 region has the DNA TGTGGCAGCAGCCTGACAGGGAGCTCCTATAATTCACCCCTCCACTTT.

This clonotype was recorded a few times. In nucleotides, the CDR3 is TGTGCCAGCAGCTGGAGAGGGACCGCAGATACGCAGTATTTT. Protein: CASSWRGTADTQYF. The rearrangement uses TRBV5-4 and TRBJ2-3; D may correspond to TRBD1 or TRBD2 (5 bases each). V was clipped by 3 bases and J by 4 bases, with 12 bases between them. This CDR3 is 14 amino acids long. Germline V CDR1 and CDR2: SGHNT, YYREEE (reference sequence).

This clonotype has only a few counts. The V call is TRBV30, the J call TRBJ1-6; TRBD1 might be the D (5 bases). The CDR3 length is 13 residues. Germline V gene data show CDR1 as GTSNPN and CDR2 as SVGIG (reference sequence). V was trimmed by 1 base and J by 6 bases, leaving 7 bases between them. The CDR3 is CAWSAGSNSPLHF. The CDR3 DNA is TGTGCCTGGAGTGCAGGGAGTAATTCACCCCTCCACTTT.

This clonotype was detected only a few times. CDR3 sequence reads: CASSLAQGTAFF. DNA for the CDR3: TGTGCCAGCAGCTTAGCGCAGGGGACAGCTTTCTTT. The chain uses TRBV7-8 and TRBJ1-1; a weak D match, TRBD1 (6 bases). Looked up from germline, CDR1 is SGHVS and CDR2 is FQNEAQ. Trimming took 0 bases from V and 10 from J, leaving 9 bases between them. CDR3 length: 12 amino acids.

This clonotype has just a few counts. The chain has TRBV30 and TRBJ1-5; perhaps TRBD1 as D (5 bases). Germline CDR1 is GTSNPN and CDR2 is SVGIG (reference sequence). This CDR3 contains 15 residues. Trimming took 3 bases from V and 0 from J, leaving 12 bases between them. The CDR3 DNA reads as TGTGCCTGGAGCCAGGGAACCGGTAGCAATCAGCCCCAGCATTTT. Protein sequence: CAWSQGTGSNQPQHF.

Concerning this clonotype: This clone may be a read error of a much larger clone one base away. The chain couples TRBV6-2 or TRBV6-3 to TRBJ2-7; TRBD1 agrees at 8 bases. Germline assignment: CDR1 MNHEY and CDR2 SVGEGT. The CDR3 has 14 residues. This CDR3 is CASSYGTGSYKQYF. In nucleotides, the CDR3 is TGTGCCAGCAGTTACGGGACAGGCTCCTACAAGCAGTACTTC.